The entry that follows covers one T cell receptor (beta chain) sequence. Its antigen is as yet unknown. Here immunoSEQ multiplex PCR was the method, and the copy in TCRdb shows in-frame clones only, minus some. The sample holds fewer than 400,000 clones, around 66% seen once. The sample is drawn from a study of cytotoxic CD8 clonotypes in ibrutinib-treated CLL. Study-level background: Each sample contained, on average, about 250,000 productive templates and roughly 100,000 productive rearrangements. Overall study findings and caveats: Contraction or stability on treatment was seen for public clonotypes, which were uncommon.

The CDR3 contains 16 residues. CDR1 SGHAT and CDR2 FQNNGV come from the germline V gene. J was trimmed by 2 bases and V by 1 base; bases with no gene match: 5. This TCR came from a human donor with chronic lymphocytic leukemia. This chain links TRBV11-2 with TRBJ2-1; 7 bases are a match to TRBD2. The sequenced sample was PBMCs, obtained after 36 months of ibrutinib treatment. The chain's CDR3 is CASSLVAGTTYNEQFF. CDR3 in DNA: TGTGCCAGCAGCTTAGTTGCAGGGACTACCTACAATGAGCAGTTCTTC.